One and the same sample provided the 25 T cell receptor beta chains below, sequenced in a study of T-cell memory formation after mild COVID-19. TCRdb re-analysed the 5' RACE reads in MiXCR, keeping a single row per CDR3 protein. Among 120,000 or so distinct CDR3 sequences listed, 15% to 20% were seen once. The sequenced sample consisted of PBMCs or a T cell subset sorted from them (not recorded which). The receptors here all came from a man aged 18 to 29 who had mild COVID-19 (a few samples of this study predate the infection). Cell type and time point are not known.

This clonotype was observed a handful of times. The chain couples TRBV20-1 to TRBJ2-3, with TRBD2 identical over 7 bases. J lost 6 bases, V lost 5 bases, and 17 bases had no gene match. The CDR3 length is 16 residues. Germline CDR1 DFQATT, CDR2 SNEGSKA (reference sequence). CDR3 in amino acids: CSAPFTTSRMWDTQYF. CDR3 nucleotide sequence: TGCAGTGCTCCCTTTACGACTAGCCGCATGTGGGATACGCAGTATTTT.

Only a few counts were recorded for this clonotype. V and J are TRBV24-1 and TRBJ2-7; D unresolved. There are 9 residues in the CDR3. Germline V lookup: CDR1 KGHDR, CDR2 SFDVKD. Trimming took off 10 bases at V and 13 bases at J, with 13 bases between the two ends. The CDR3 sequence: CATVKTGYF. CDR3 DNA: TGTGCCACGGTCAAAACTGGATACTTC.

The J gene is TRBJ2-3, the V gene TRBV28, with 7 bases fitting TRBD2. The ends lost 2 bases at V and 11 bases at J; junction bases unmatched: 7. CDR1 is MDHEN and CDR2 is SYDVKM in the germline V gene. There are 13 residues in the CDR3. The CDR3 nucleotides are TGTGCCAGCAGTTTACAAGGCGGGGGTTTGCAGTATTTT. This codes for CASSLQGGGLQYF.

The chain recombines TRBV7-2 with TRBJ1-6; D is perhaps TRBD1 (6 bases). The V end lost 5 bases, the J end lost 6 bases, and 17 bases lay between the germline ends. CDR3 length: 16 amino acids. CDR1 and CDR2 from the germline V gene are SGHTA and FQGNSA. In DNA form, the CDR3 reads TGTGCCAGCAGCGTGAGCCACGGGACACTTAATTCACCCCTCCACTTT. It specifies CASSVSHGTLNSPLHF.

A few counts support this clonotype. The chain couples TRBV7-2 to TRBJ2-6; D gene ambiguous. Germline CDR1 and CDR2: SGHTA and FQGNSA. This CDR3 has 15 residues. Deletions cut 3 bases from V and 4 bases from J, with 10 bases between. This CDR3 is CASSFMASGANVLTF. Here the CDR3 DNA reads TGTGCCAGCAGCTTTATGGCCTCCGGGGCCAACGTCCTGACTTTC.

The chain recombines TRBV6-6 with TRBJ2-3; 9 nucleotides line up with TRBD2. The CDR3 totals 18 residues. V trimming: 4 bases; J trimming: 4 bases; junction bases outside the gene matches: 15. The germline gives CDR1 MNHNY, CDR2 SVGAGI (reference sequence). CDR3 bases: TGTGCCAGCAGTTCCCTAGGGGGCCAGCGGGGGGATGCAGATACGCAGTATTTT. Protein sequence: CASSSLGGQRGDADTQYF.

The rearrangement joins TRBV4-1 to TRBJ2-2; D not resolved. V dropped 1 base and J dropped 3 bases, with 15 bases sitting between them. The CDR3 contains 17 residues. Germline V gives CDR1 MGHRA, CDR2 YSYEKL. CDR3 residues: CASSQVNLGLDTGELFF. In nucleotides, the CDR3 is TGCGCCAGCAGCCAAGTAAACCTAGGCCTGGACACCGGGGAGCTGTTTTTT.

The gene calls are TRBV6-6 and TRBJ1-2; TRBD1 might be the D (6 bases). V was trimmed by 5 bases and J by 7 bases, leaving 20 bases between them. The CDR3 loop spans 15 amino acids. CDR1 and CDR2 (germline): MNHNY, SVGAGI (reference sequence). CDR3 DNA sequence: TGTGCCAGCAGTCCATCACAAGGGACATTAGGTGGCTACACCTTC. It codes for CASSPSQGTLGGYTF.

A few counts support this clonotype. The CDR3 spells CASSVGRNTEAFF. As DNA, the CDR3 is TGCGCCAGCAGTGTGGGGCGTAACACTGAAGCTTTCTTT. V gene TRBV10-2 combines with J gene TRBJ1-1, with a tentative D call TRBD1 (5 bases). V gave up 4 bases and J gave up 2 bases, with 8 bases separating them. This CDR3 is 13 amino acids long. Germline lookup yields CDR1 WSHSY and CDR2 SAAADI.

Only a few counts were recorded for this clonotype. This chain links TRBV6-5 with TRBJ1-5; 7 nucleotides align to TRBD1. V shed 2 bases, J shed 3 bases, and the junction held 7 bases outside the gene matches. The CDR3 consists of 16 residues. From germline, CDR1 is MNHEY and CDR2 SVGAGI. The CDR3 sequence is CASSYRYRGPNQPQHF. The CDR3 bases are TGTGCCAGCAGTTACCGGTATAGGGGGCCCAATCAGCCCCAGCATTTT.

This chain joins TRBV6-2 or TRBV6-3 and TRBJ2-3, with D unclear. Germline V gene lookup returns CDR1 MNHEY and CDR2 SVGEGT. The V end was cut by 1 base, the J end by 5 bases, with 10 bases between. This CDR3 is built from 14 residues. The CDR3: CASSYLSALDTQYF. The CDR3 DNA sequence: TGTGCCAGCAGTTACTTGTCGGCCTTAGATACGCAGTATTTT.

This clonotype has ten or more counts. This chain uses TRBV28 with TRBJ2-3; D gene ambiguous. Germline values: CDR1 MDHEN, CDR2 SYDVKM. The CDR3 is 13 amino acids. Trimming took off 1 base at V and 2 bases at J, with 4 bases between the two ends. CDR3 nucleotide sequence: TGTGCCAGCAGTTTATACGCCACAGATACGCAGTATTTT. Residues: CASSLYATDTQYF.

V gene TRBV6-6 combines with J gene TRBJ2-5; maybe TRBD2 (6 bases). V dropped 6 bases and J dropped 2 bases, with 10 bases sitting between them. The CDR3 runs 13 residues. Germline V gene lookup returns CDR1 MNHNY and CDR2 SVGAGI (reference sequence). The CDR3 nucleotides read TGTGCCAGCAGGTGGGGGGAACAAGAGACCCAGTACTTC. Its protein product is CASRWGEQETQYF.

CDR3 in DNA: TGTGCCAGCAGCCCCCGAGCCGGGGGGGCCCCCCTCACAGATACGCAGTATTTT. Its translation: CASSPRAGGAPLTDTQYF. The V call is TRBV7-2, the J call TRBJ2-3; 8 bases fit TRBD2. V lost 5 bases and J lost 2; bases outside the gene matches: 15. Germline CDR1 and CDR2: SGHTA and FQGNSA. This CDR3 spans 18 amino acids.

This clonotype appeared a few times. V and J are TRBV28 and TRBJ1-2; tentatively, D is TRBD1 (5 bases). This CDR3 has 13 residues. Between the trimmed V and J ends, which lost 3 bases and 8 bases, there was a span of 13 bases. Looked up from germline, CDR1 is MDHEN and CDR2 is SYDVKM. The CDR3 DNA reads TGTGCCAGCAGTTTTAGGAGGGGAAACGGCTACACCTTC. This translates into CASSFRRGNGYTF.

The V gene is TRBV9, the J gene TRBJ2-5; tentatively, D is TRBD1 (5 bases). CDR3 length equals 13 residues. V was pared by 0 bases and J by 5 bases, with 8 bases between. Germline V gene data show CDR1 as SGDLS and CDR2 as YYNGEE. CDR3 residues: CASSVEGWETQYF. CDR3 coding DNA: TGTGCCAGCAGCGTAGAGGGGTGGGAGACCCAGTACTTC. Full variable domain (outside the CDR3, taken from reference TRBV9 and TRBJ2-5): DSGVTQTPKHLITATGQRVTLRCSPRSGDLSVYWYQQSLDQGLQFLIQYYNGEERAKGNILERFSAQQFPDLHSELNLSSLELGDSALYFCASSVEGWETQYFGPGTRLLVL.

This chain uses TRBV2 with TRBJ2-7; the match to TRBD2 covers 7 bases. J lost 7 bases, V lost 7 bases, and 7 bases had no gene match. The length of the CDR3 is 12 residues. Per the germline V gene, CDR1 is SNHLY and CDR2 is FYNNEI. This CDR3 reads CASTLRGWEQYF. The CDR3 nucleotides are TGTGCCAGCACCTTGCGGGGGTGGGAGCAGTACTTC.

The CDR3: CSAGLSPADTQYF. CDR3 coding DNA: TGCAGTGCGGGTCTCTCCCCCGCGGATACGCAGTATTTT. The rearrangement links TRBV20-1 to TRBJ2-3; D is undetermined. V lost 6 bases and J 6 bases, leaving 16 bases between the germline ends. CDR3 length: 13 amino acids. Germline CDR1 is DFQATT and CDR2 is SNEGSKA (reference sequence).

Regarding this clonotype: The junction shows a germline mismatch at one end, possibly a read error. This chain joins TRBV27 and TRBJ2-1, with 9 bases matching TRBD1. In germline, CDR1 is MNHEY, CDR2 SMNVEV (reference sequence). The CDR3 spans 15 residues. CDR3 sequence: CPSSGSGQGYGEQFF. The DNA for the CDR3 is TGTCCCAGCAGTGGATCGGGACAGGGTTACGGTGAGCAGTTCTTC.

This clonotype was seen a handful of times. CDR3 protein: CSARPESSYNEQFF. As DNA, the CDR3 is TGCAGTGCTAGACCGGAAAGCTCCTACAATGAGCAGTTCTTC. This rearrangement joins TRBV20-1 to TRBJ2-1, with D unclear. Germline CDR1 DFQATT, CDR2 SNEGSKA (reference sequence). This CDR3 has 14 residues. V was shortened by 2 bases and J by 0 bases, with 8 bases between the two germline ends.

The rearrangement uses TRBV12-3 or TRBV12-4 and TRBJ1-5; weak D call: TRBD1 (6 bases). Trimming took 3 bases from V and 10 from J, leaving 16 bases between them. The CDR3 is 14 amino acids. The CDR3 DNA follows: TGTGCCAGCAGTTTTGGCCAGGGGTTTAAACCCCAGCATTTT. This encodes CASSFGQGFKPQHF.

This clonotype was seen a few times. The V and J genes are TRBV23-1 and TRBJ2-5, with D possibly matching TRBD1 (6 bases). TRBV23-1 is treated as an ORF (open reading frame) with a function not yet certain. The CDR3 is 13 amino acids. Deletions cut 4 bases from V and 3 bases from J, with 9 bases between. The CDR3 is CASSPNREETQYF. The CDR3 DNA reads TGCGCCAGCAGTCCAAACAGGGAAGAGACCCAGTACTTC.

The chain has TRBV5-1 and TRBJ2-1; TRBD1 or TRBD2 may be the D gene (5 bases each). Trimming took 0 bases from V and 2 from J, leaving 12 bases between them. This CDR3 comprises 16 residues. Germline V gene data show CDR1 as SGHRS and CDR2 as YFSETQ. The CDR3 bases are TGCGCCAGCAGCTTGGTGCCGGGGCTCACCTACAATGAGCAGTTCTTC. As protein: CASSLVPGLTYNEQFF.

V and J are TRBV12-3 or TRBV12-4 and TRBJ2-2; possible D gene TRBD2, 5 bases. The CDR3 has 12 residues. Deletions cut 6 bases from V and 6 bases from J, with 8 bases between. In nucleotides, the CDR3 is TGTGCCAGCAGACCCGGGGCCGGGGAGCTGTTTTTT. Encoded protein: CASRPGAGELFF.

The chain joins TRBV4-3 to TRBJ1-2; TRBD1 matches 9 bases. V was pared by 0 bases and J by 5 bases, with 10 bases of the junction left unmatched. Germline V gene sequence: CDR1 LGHNA, CDR2 YSLEER. The CDR3 consists of 17 residues. CDR3 amino acids: CASSQDITGGAEYGYTF. CDR3 coding DNA: TGCGCCAGCAGCCAAGATATAACAGGGGGCGCAGAGTATGGCTACACCTTC.